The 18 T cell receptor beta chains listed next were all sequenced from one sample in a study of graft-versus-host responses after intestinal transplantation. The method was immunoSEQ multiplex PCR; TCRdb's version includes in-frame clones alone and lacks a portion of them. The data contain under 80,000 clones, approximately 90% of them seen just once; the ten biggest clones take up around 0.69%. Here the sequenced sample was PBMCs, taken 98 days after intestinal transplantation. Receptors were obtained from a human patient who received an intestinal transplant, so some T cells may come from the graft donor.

The chain's CDR3 is CASRAAKGSEQYF. CDR3 DNA: TGTGCCAGCAGGGCTGCGAAGGGGAGCGAGCAGTACTTC. The gene calls are TRBV6-1 and TRBJ2-7; D assignment may be TRBD1 or TRBD2 (5 bases each). V shed 6 bases and J shed 6 bases, with 15 bases lying between them. In germline, CDR1 is MNHNS, CDR2 SASEGT. The CDR3 has 13 residues.

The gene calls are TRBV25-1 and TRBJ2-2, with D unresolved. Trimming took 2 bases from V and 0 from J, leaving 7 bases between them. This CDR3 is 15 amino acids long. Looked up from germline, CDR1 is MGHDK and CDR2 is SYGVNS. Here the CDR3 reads CASSERAANTGELFF. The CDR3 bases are TGTGCCAGCAGTGAACGGGCTGCGAACACCGGGGAGCTGTTTTTT.

CDR3 loop: CASSYSRGREPQHF. CDR3 sequence (DNA): TGTGCCAGCAGTTACTCGCGGGGAAGGGAGCCCCAGCATTTT. The chain joins TRBV6-6 to TRBJ1-5; unclear D gene. The CDR3 is made up of 14 amino acids. V shed 0 bases and J shed 8 bases, with 11 bases lying between them. CDR1 is MNHNY, CDR2 SVGAGI, per germline (reference sequence).

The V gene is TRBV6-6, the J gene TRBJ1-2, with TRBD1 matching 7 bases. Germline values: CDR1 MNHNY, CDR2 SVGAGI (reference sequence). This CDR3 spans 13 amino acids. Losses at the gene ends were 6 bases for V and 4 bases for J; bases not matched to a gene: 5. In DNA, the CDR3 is TGTGCCAGCAGCCTGGGACAGTCCTATGGCTACACCTTC. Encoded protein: CASSLGQSYGYTF.

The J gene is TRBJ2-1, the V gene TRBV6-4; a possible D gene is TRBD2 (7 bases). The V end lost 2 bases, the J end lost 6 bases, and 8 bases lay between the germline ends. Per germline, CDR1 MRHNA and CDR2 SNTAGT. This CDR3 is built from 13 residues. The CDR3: CASSDGGANEQFF. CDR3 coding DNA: TGTGCCAGCAGTGACGGGGGGGCCAATGAGCAGTTCTTC.

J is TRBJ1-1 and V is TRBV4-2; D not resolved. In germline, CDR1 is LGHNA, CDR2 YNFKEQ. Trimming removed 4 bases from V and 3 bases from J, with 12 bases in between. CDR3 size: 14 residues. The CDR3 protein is CASSPPLRDTEAFF. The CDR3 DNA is TGTGCCAGCAGCCCACCTCTTCGGGACACTGAAGCTTTCTTT.

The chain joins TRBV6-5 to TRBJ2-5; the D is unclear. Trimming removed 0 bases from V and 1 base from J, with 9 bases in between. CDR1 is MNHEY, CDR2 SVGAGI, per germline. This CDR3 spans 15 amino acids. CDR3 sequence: CASSYSLGAQETQYF. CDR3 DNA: TGTGCCAGCAGTTACTCGTTAGGAGCCCAAGAGACCCAGTACTTC.

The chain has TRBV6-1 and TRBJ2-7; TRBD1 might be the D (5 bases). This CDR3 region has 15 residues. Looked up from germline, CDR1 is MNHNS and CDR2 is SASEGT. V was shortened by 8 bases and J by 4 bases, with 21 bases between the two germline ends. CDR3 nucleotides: TGTGCCAGCCTCCCCCTGGGGTCAGGGCTTTACGAGCAGTACTTC. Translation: CASLPLGSGLYEQYF.

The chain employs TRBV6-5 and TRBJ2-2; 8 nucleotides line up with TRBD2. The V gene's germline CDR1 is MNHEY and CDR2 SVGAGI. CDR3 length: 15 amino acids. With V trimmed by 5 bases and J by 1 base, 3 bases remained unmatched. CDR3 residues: CASSPGGVNTGELFF. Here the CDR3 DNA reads TGTGCCAGCAGTCCCGGGGGGGTGAACACCGGGGAGCTGTTTTTT.

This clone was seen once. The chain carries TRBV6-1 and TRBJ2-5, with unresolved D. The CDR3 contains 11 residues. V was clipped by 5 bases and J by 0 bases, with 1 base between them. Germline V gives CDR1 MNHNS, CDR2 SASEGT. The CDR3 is CASSNQETQYF. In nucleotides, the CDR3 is TGTGCCAGCAGTAACCAAGAGACCCAGTACTTC.

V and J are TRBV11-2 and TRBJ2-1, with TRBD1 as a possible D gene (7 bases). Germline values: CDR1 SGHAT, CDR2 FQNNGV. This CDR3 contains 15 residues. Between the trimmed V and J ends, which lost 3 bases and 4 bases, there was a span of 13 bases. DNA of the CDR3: TGTGCCAGCAGCTTGACAGGGAGGAATTACAATGAGCAGTTCTTC. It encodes CASSLTGRNYNEQFF.

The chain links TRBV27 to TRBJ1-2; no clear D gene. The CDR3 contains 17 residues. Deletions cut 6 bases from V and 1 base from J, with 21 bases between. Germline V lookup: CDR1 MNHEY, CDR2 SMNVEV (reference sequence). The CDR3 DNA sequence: TGTGCCAGCAGGGGGTTAGGAGGGATACTCGATAACTATGGCTACACCTTC. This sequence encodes CASRGLGGILDNYGYTF.

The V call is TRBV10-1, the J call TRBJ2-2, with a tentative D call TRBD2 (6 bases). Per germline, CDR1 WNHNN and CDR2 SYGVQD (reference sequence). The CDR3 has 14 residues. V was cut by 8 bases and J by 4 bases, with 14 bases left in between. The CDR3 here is CASGAGTATGELFF. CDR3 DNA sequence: TGCGCCAGCGGAGCCGGGACTGCCACCGGGGAGCTGTTTTTT.

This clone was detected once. CDR3 bases: TGTGCCAGCAGTGAACCCCGATGGCCGTCTAGCACAGATACGCAGTATTTT. This codes for CASSEPRWPSSTDTQYF. The chain recombines TRBV6-1 with TRBJ2-3; D gene unclear. Trimming pared 2 bases from V and 0 bases from J, leaving 15 bases between. The length of the CDR3 is 17 residues. Germline loops: CDR1 MNHNS, CDR2 SASEGT.

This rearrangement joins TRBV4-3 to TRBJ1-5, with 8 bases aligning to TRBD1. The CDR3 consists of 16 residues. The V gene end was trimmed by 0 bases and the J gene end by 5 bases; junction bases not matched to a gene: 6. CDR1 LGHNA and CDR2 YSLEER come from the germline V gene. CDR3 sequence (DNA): TGCGCCAGCAGCCAAGATCCCGACAGGGGCCATCAGCCCCAGCATTTT. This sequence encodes CASSQDPDRGHQPQHF.

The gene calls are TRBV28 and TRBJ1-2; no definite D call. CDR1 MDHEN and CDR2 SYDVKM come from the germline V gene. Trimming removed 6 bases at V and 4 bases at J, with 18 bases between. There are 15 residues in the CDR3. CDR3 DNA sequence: TGTGCCAGCAGGGGCGGGGTTGGAAAGAGCTATGGCTACACCTTC. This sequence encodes CASRGGVGKSYGYTF.

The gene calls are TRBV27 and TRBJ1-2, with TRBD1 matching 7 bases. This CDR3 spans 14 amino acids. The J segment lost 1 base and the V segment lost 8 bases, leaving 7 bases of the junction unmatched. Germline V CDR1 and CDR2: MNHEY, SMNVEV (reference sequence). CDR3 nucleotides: TGTGCCAGCGGGACAGACCAATTTAACTATGGCTACACCTTC. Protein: CASGTDQFNYGYTF.

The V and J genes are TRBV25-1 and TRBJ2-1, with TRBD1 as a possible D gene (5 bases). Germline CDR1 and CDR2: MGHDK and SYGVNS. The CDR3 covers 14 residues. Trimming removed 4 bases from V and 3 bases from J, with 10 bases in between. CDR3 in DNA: TGTGCCAGCAGTGCCCCTGACAGCTACAATGAGCAGTTCTTC. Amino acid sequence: CASSAPDSYNEQFF.